Sequencing of this TCR beta chain was carried out in a study of monozygotic twins with inflammatory bowel disease (dated by TCRdb to 2018 to 2020). Looking at the study overall: The full study comprised 30 or so monozygotic twin pairs: nine German pairs (four IBD-concordant, five IBD-discordant) and 19 IBD-discordant Danish pairs. Each individual had, on average, about 151 000 unique TCRalpha sequences and 181 000 unique TCRbeta sequences available for analysis. The search for disease-associated traits relied mainly on comparing, within discordant pairs, IBD patients with their genetically identical healthy co-twins.

The library came from 5' RACE. Each TCR library was prepared from 3,500 to 4,500 ng of total RNA. For each sample, cDNA synthesis was carried out in eight separate reactions using SMARTScribe reverse transcriptase. Unique molecular identifiers containing a 6-nucleotide sample barcode were introduced through template switching during cDNA synthesis. Two nested PCRs of roughly 16 and 10 cycles amplified the TCRalpha and TCRbeta cDNA, and bead purification followed each PCR. Before amplification, cDNA was treated with uracil DNA-glycosylase and purified using the QIAquick PCR purification kit. The second PCR added Illumina TruSeq-compatible adapters along with sample-specific barcodes. TapeStation and Qubit were used to check library quality and concentration, and roughly 4.9 ng of each library was pooled. Pooled libraries were sequenced on an Illumina HiSeq2500 single-index Rapid Run with 2 x 100 bp reads and custom sequencing primers. Under the source paper's analysis protocol: MiGEC version 1.2.6 was used for UMI-based consensus assembly to correct PCR and sequencing errors. MiXCR version 2.1.1 was used for V(D)J alignment, clonotype assembly and CDR3 extraction. To normalise gene usage, clonotype sharing and MAIT/NKT TCR abundance, the top 1000, 10 000 and 20 000 clonotypes in each sample were analysed. After downsampling to 27 000 UMIs, diversity was calculated as the inverse Simpson index using the vegan R package. Paired Mann-Whitney U tests on discordant twin pairs were used, with Benjamini-Hochberg multiple-testing correction. The reads went through TCRdb reprocessing, and each CDR3 protein sequence gets one entry with no DNA. TCRdb, not the original authors, processed these V and J calls. This sample's table lists around 380,000 distinct CDR3 sequences. Clones ranked in the top ten supply approximately 2.3% of the sample.

From each donor, an approximately 2.5 ml peripheral blood sample was drawn into PAXgene tubes and stored at -80 degrees C. Without T cell sorting, total RNA was isolated from whole blood using the PAXgene blood miRNA kit on an automated QIAcube. Peripheral blood from monozygotic twin pairs who were concordant or discordant for inflammatory bowel disease underwent deep TCRalpha and TCRbeta repertoire profiling using unique molecular barcoding. Smoking habits were recorded for all twin pairs, and each individual was classified as a current, former or never smoker. What the research found in general, with its limitations: Fewer clonotypes were shared with other individuals by IBD patients than by healthy twins, most markedly in patients showing signs of disease activity. Background noise and inter-individual variability may have been introduced into the repertoires by the differing immunosuppressive treatments among patients. Repertoire similarity did not differ between concordant and discordant twins, possibly due to limited statistical power. No single strong signal or clonotype linked to IBD turned up in the results, so the idea that one exists was not supported. Measured by the inverse Simpson index, TCRbeta repertoire diversity was lower in IBD patients than in their healthy co-twins. The analysis was unable to tell apart different T cell subtypes.

The CDR3 runs 16 amino acids, cysteine and phenylalanine included. DNA is not on record. In regard to this clonotype: Its antigen remains undetermined.

The receptor comes from a human donor with ulcerative colitis or Crohn's disease, or a healthy co-twin of an affected twin (not recorded which). The sample taken for sequencing was blood. The V and J genes are TRBV12-3 or TRBV12-4 and TRBJ1-6; the TCRdb D gene call, TRBD1, has no DNA to confirm it. The CDR3 reads as follows: CASSFSGTAPNSPLHF.